This T cell receptor beta chain came from a study of control samples from healthy donors and cancer patients. CDR3 size: 15 residues. Trimming took off 0 bases at V and 4 bases at J, with 8 bases between the two ends. CDR1 and CDR2 (germline): SGHRS, YFSETQ. Profiling relied on immunoSEQ multiplex PCR, and the TCRdb table lists in-frame clones only, not all of them. The sample includes 400,000 to 450,000 clones, more than 80% of them seen just once. This clone occurred once. The chain joins TRBV5-1 to TRBJ2-6; no firm D call. This clonotype originated in a man aged 40-50 years with head and neck cancer. Sequencing was done on a sample of PBMCs. The CDR3 reads CASSLVGSGANVLTF. In DNA form, the CDR3 reads TGCGCCAGCAGCTTGGTGGGGTCCGGGGCCAACGTCCTGACTTTC.